Each of the 31 T cell receptor beta chains below was sequenced from the same sample in a study of shared clonotypes between healthy human individuals. The table came from immunoSEQ multiplex PCR; TCRdb's copy has only in-frame clones and leaves some out. The sample includes millions of clones, approximately 94% of them seen just once. What was sequenced was naive CD4+ T cells sorted from blood. Subset: CD45RA+ positively selected. These receptors were taken from a man between 18 and 29 years old in good health.

The chain uses TRBV30 and TRBJ1-6; 11 bases fit TRBD1. V shed 5 bases and J 8 bases; nucleotides not matched to a gene: 5. Looked up from germline, CDR1 is GTSNPN and CDR2 is SVGIG (reference sequence). This CDR3 has 14 residues. In DNA form, the CDR3 reads TGTGCCTGGGGAGGACAGGGGGCGTATTCACCCCTCCACTTT. Protein product: CAWGGQGAYSPLHF.

This chain uses TRBV30 with TRBJ2-2; 9 bases align to TRBD1. In germline, CDR1 is GTSNPN, CDR2 SVGIG (reference sequence). Losses at the gene ends were 2 bases for V and 5 bases for J; bases not matched to a gene: 3. The CDR3 sequence is 14 residues long. The CDR3 DNA reads as TGTGCCTGGAGTTTCGACAGGGGGACCGGGGAGCTGTTTTTT. Translated: CAWSFDRGTGELFF.

The chain employs TRBV4-1 and TRBJ1-5; D not certain. V dropped 1 base and J dropped 7 bases, with 14 bases sitting between them. The CDR3 is made up of 15 amino acids. Germline assignment: CDR1 MGHRA and CDR2 YSYEKL. The CDR3 nucleotides are TGCGCCAGCAGCCAAGGAGGAAGGGTTGAGCAGCCCCAGCATTTT. Amino acids: CASSQGGRVEQPQHF.

The chain carries TRBV4-1 and TRBJ1-4; 7 bases line up with TRBD1. The CDR3 totals 16 residues. With V trimmed by 3 bases and J by 7 bases, 11 bases remained unmatched. Germline-derived CDR1 and CDR2 are MGHRA and YSYEKL. The CDR3 DNA follows: TGCGCCAGCAGCCAGGGCTACAGGGGCCGGGGTGAAAAACTGTTTTTT. Translated: CASSQGYRGRGEKLFF.

The count of this clone is one. This chain uses TRBV27 with TRBJ2-7; tentatively, D is TRBD1 or TRBD2 (5 bases each). Germline loops: CDR1 MNHEY, CDR2 SMNVEV (reference sequence). The CDR3 consists of 16 residues. Deletions cut 4 bases from V and 0 bases from J, with 16 bases between. The CDR3 spells CASSSVGASSSYEQYF. The CDR3, as DNA: TGTGCCAGCAGTTCGGTCGGGGCTTCAAGCTCCTACGAGCAGTACTTC.

On this clone: In the same sample, other DNA sequences code for this CDR3. The chain's CDR3 is CASSPGQNQPQHF. The CDR3 bases are TGTGCCAGCTCACCAGGTCAGAATCAGCCCCAGCATTTT. The chain employs TRBV18 and TRBJ1-5; D is undetermined. The CDR3 sequence is 13 residues long. V was shortened by 2 bases and J by 4 bases, with 6 bases between the two germline ends. Germline V gene data show CDR1 as KGHSH and CDR2 as LQKENI.

V usage is TRBV11-2 and J usage is TRBJ2-7, with no clear D. V shed 0 bases and J shed 1 base, with 7 bases lying between them. Germline CDR1 and CDR2: SGHAT and FQNNGV. This CDR3 is built from 14 residues. For the CDR3, the DNA is TGTGCCAGCAGCTTAGAAGGGCCATCCTACGAGCAGTACTTC. Translating it yields CASSLEGPSYEQYF. The variable domain in full, with the rest retrieved from reference TRBV11-2 and TRBJ2-7, is EAGVAQSPRYKIIEKRQSVAFWCNPISGHATLYWYQQILGQGPKLLIQFQNNGVVDDSQLPKDRFSAERLKGVDSTLKIQPAKLEDSAVYLCASSLEGPSYEQYFGPGTRLTVT.

The chain uses TRBV4-1 and TRBJ2-1; 9 bases map to TRBD2. CDR3 length: 16 residues. V lost 0 bases, J lost 9 bases, and 9 bases stayed unmatched. Germline loops: CDR1 MGHRA, CDR2 YSYEKL. In nucleotides, the CDR3 is TGCGCCAGCAGCCAAGAAAGGCTTAGCGGGAGTGGTGAGCAGTTCTTC. Encoded protein: CASSQERLSGSGEQFF.

V usage is TRBV5-6 and J usage is TRBJ1-2, with D tentatively TRBD1 (6 bases). Germline CDR1 reads SGHDT; CDR2 reads YYEEEE. Trimming pared 1 base from V and 5 bases from J, leaving 12 bases between. CDR3 length: 14 amino acids. The CDR3 loop reads CASSLLGGDYGYTF. CDR3 nucleotides: TGTGCCAGCAGCTTGTTAGGGGGTGATTATGGCTACACCTTC.

V is TRBV2 and J is TRBJ1-3, with D perhaps matching TRBD1 (6 bases). From germline, CDR1 is SNHLY and CDR2 FYNNEI. The germline V and J ends were trimmed by 0 bases and 0 bases, with 15 bases remaining between them. This CDR3 has 18 residues. CDR3 in DNA: TGTGCCAGCAGTGAAGCGCTTATGAGGACAGCCTCTGGAAACACCATATATTTT. Protein sequence: CASSEALMRTASGNTIYF. The variable domain in full, completed from reference TRBV2 and TRBJ1-3, reads EPEVTQTPSHQVTQMGQEVILRCVPISNHLYFYWYRQILGQKVEFLVSFYNNEISEKSEIFDDQFSVERPDGSNFTLKIRSTKLEDSAMYFCASSEALMRTASGNTIYFGEGSWLTVV.

The chain joins TRBV25-1 to TRBJ1-1, with 8 bases lining up with TRBD1. With V trimmed by 8 bases and J by 4 bases, 6 bases remained unmatched. The CDR3 is made up of 13 amino acids. Germline values: CDR1 MGHDK, CDR2 SYGVNS. The CDR3 DNA is TGTGCCAGCCGAGGACAGGGAACCACTGAAGCTTTCTTT. As protein: CASRGQGTTEAFF.

Comments on this clone: The sample carries other DNA sequences with the same CDR3. The chain is built from TRBV19 and TRBJ2-5; 8 positions match TRBD2. The V segment lost 3 bases and the J segment 4 bases; nucleotides outside the gene matches: 4. Looked up from germline, CDR1 is LNHDA and CDR2 is SQIVND (reference sequence). The CDR3 runs to 14 residues. The CDR3 loop reads CASSIGLAGETQYF. In DNA, the CDR3 is TGTGCCAGTAGTATTGGGCTAGCGGGAGAGACCCAGTACTTC.

The chain combines TRBV9 with TRBJ1-6; unclear D gene. CDR1 is SGDLS and CDR2 is YYNGEE in the germline V gene. The CDR3 loop spans 16 amino acids. V was clipped by 3 bases and J by 10 bases, with 20 bases between them. This CDR3 reads CASSDGKGVGRSPLHF. CDR3 DNA: TGTGCCAGCAGCGATGGGAAGGGCGTGGGTAGGTCACCCCTCCACTTT.

The V and J genes are TRBV5-5 and TRBJ2-5, with TRBD2 matching 8 bases. The germline gives CDR1 SGHKS, CDR2 YYEKEE (reference sequence). CDR3 size: 15 residues. V lost 4 bases to trimming and J lost 5 bases; unmatched junction nucleotides: 10. The CDR3 loop reads CASSGPRGGMETQYF. The CDR3 coding sequence is TGTGCCAGCAGCGGGCCCCGGGGGGGCATGGAGACCCAGTACTTC.

The rearrangement uses TRBV4-1 and TRBJ1-4; 8 bases match TRBD1. The germline V gene encodes CDR1 MGHRA and CDR2 YSYEKL. V was clipped by 2 bases and J by 7 bases; unmatched bases: 6. The CDR3 extends over 15 amino acids. The CDR3 region is CASSQPDREAEKLFF. CDR3 bases: TGCGCCAGCAGCCAACCGGACAGGGAGGCTGAAAAACTGTTTTTT.

This clone was picked up one time. The gene calls are TRBV6-1 and TRBJ2-2; D gene uncertain. The CDR3 extends over 14 amino acids. CDR1 and CDR2 (germline): MNHNS, SASEGT. V was cut by 6 bases and J by 7 bases, with 15 bases left in between. CDR3 residues: CASSPTSPSGELFF. CDR3 nucleotides: TGTGCCAGCAGCCCGACAAGTCCCAGCGGGGAGCTGTTTTTT.

The J gene is TRBJ1-2, the V gene TRBV19, with 10 bases matching TRBD1. V lost 2 bases, J lost 1 base, and 13 bases stayed unmatched. Germline lookup yields CDR1 LNHDA and CDR2 SQIVND (reference sequence). The CDR3 is 19 amino acids. CDR3 coding DNA: TGTGCCAGTAGTATACTGCCGGGACAGGGGCTATCCTTTAACTATGGCTACACCTTC. It is translated as CASSILPGQGLSFNYGYTF.

The chain couples TRBV5-8 to TRBJ1-5; D may be TRBD1 (5 bases). V was trimmed by 4 bases and J by 3 bases, leaving 14 bases between them. The CDR3 runs to 15 residues. Germline V gives CDR1 SGHTS, CDR2 YDEGEE. The CDR3 DNA reads as TGTGCCAGCAGCCACCAGGACAAAATCAATCAGCCCCAGCATTTT. Residues: CASSHQDKINQPQHF.

V and J are TRBV12-5 and TRBJ1-1, with D perhaps TRBD1 (5 bases). Per the germline V gene, CDR1 is LGHNT and CDR2 is FRNRAP. This CDR3 region has 14 residues. Trimming pared 6 bases from V and 5 bases from J, leaving 16 bases between. The CDR3 is CASGRSGRGTEAFF. For the CDR3, the DNA is TGTGCTAGTGGACGCTCAGGGAGGGGAACTGAAGCTTTCTTT.

The chain recombines TRBV5-1 with TRBJ2-3; the match to TRBD2 covers 8 bases. The germline V gene encodes CDR1 SGHRS and CDR2 YFSETQ. The CDR3 totals 14 residues. V dropped 2 bases and J dropped 13; count of bases not matched to a gene: 12. CDR3 nucleotide sequence: TGCGCCAGCAGCTTAGGAGCGGGGGACGGTGAAAAGTATTTT. It is translated as CASSLGAGDGEKYF.

The chain uses TRBV5-1 and TRBJ1-4; D is undetermined. V lost 0 bases to trimming and J lost 4 bases, with 10 bases between them. From germline, CDR1 is SGHRS and CDR2 YFSETQ. The CDR3 is 15 residues long. The CDR3 region is CASSLVPGYNEKLFF. DNA of the CDR3: TGCGCCAGCAGCTTGGTCCCAGGATATAATGAAAAACTGTTTTTT.

This chain connects TRBV10-1 to TRBJ2-7; 9 positions agree with TRBD1. The germline V gene has CDR1 WNHNN and CDR2 SYGVQD (reference sequence). Trimming at V came to 0 bases and at J to 12 bases, leaving 12 bases not matched to a gene. The CDR3 totals 15 residues. Here the CDR3 DNA reads TGCGCCAGCAGTGAGTCAAATGCAGGACAGGGGTTTTTGTACTTC. Encoded protein: CASSESNAGQGFLYF.

The chain employs TRBV7-3 and TRBJ2-3, with D possibly TRBD1 on 6 matching bases. This CDR3 is 11 amino acids long. The V and J ends lost 8 bases and 5 bases respectively, with 8 bases between them. Germline CDR1 reads SGHTA; CDR2 reads FQGTGA. CDR3 sequence reads: CASAGEDTQYF. The DNA for the CDR3 is TGTGCCAGCGCAGGGGAAGATACGCAGTATTTT.

The chain uses TRBV15 and TRBJ1-3; D is undetermined. Trimming cost V 5 bases and J 9 bases, with 11 bases left between them. Germline V lookup: CDR1 LNHNV, CDR2 YYDKDF (reference sequence). CDR3 size: 12 residues. CDR3 region: CATSPRVGTIYF. CDR3 DNA: TGTGCCACCAGCCCTCGGGTGGGCACCATATATTTT.

The chain carries TRBV2 and TRBJ2-7, with D tentatively TRBD2 (5 bases). The length of the CDR3 is 14 residues. Germline V gene data show CDR1 as SNHLY and CDR2 as FYNNEI. The ends were cut back, 2 bases at V and 2 bases at J, with 10 bases in the middle. This chain's CDR3 is CASSEFAGPYEQYF. The CDR3, as DNA: TGTGCCAGCAGTGAATTTGCGGGCCCCTACGAGCAGTACTTC.

For this clone: Other nucleotide sequences from this sample produce the same CDR3. The chain recombines TRBV2 with TRBJ2-2; D unresolved. The CDR3 length is 13 residues. Per germline, CDR1 SNHLY and CDR2 FYNNEI. Trimming took 3 bases from V and 5 from J, leaving 7 bases between them. CDR3 in amino acids: CASSESGTGELFF. Written as DNA, the CDR3 is TGTGCCAGCAGTGAGTCTGGGACCGGGGAGCTGTTTTTT.

The gene calls are TRBV5-6 and TRBJ2-7, with D unclear. This CDR3 is built from 14 residues. CDR1 and CDR2 (germline): SGHDT, YYEEEE. Trimming pared 1 base from V and 0 bases from J, leaving 8 bases between. This CDR3 is CASSLPVSSYEQYF. The CDR3 bases are TGTGCCAGCAGCTTGCCAGTCAGCTCCTACGAGCAGTACTTC.

The rearrangement links TRBV4-3 to TRBJ2-7; D unresolved. V dropped 1 base and J dropped 2 bases, with 15 bases sitting between them. Germline loops: CDR1 LGHNA, CDR2 YSLEER. The CDR3 loop spans 16 amino acids. The CDR3 sequence is CASSQGWPPGTYEQYF. CDR3 DNA sequence: TGCGCCAGCAGCCAAGGGTGGCCCCCTGGCACCTACGAGCAGTACTTC.

As to this clone: The junction departs from germline at one end; a sequencing error may be responsible. The J gene is TRBJ2-7, the V gene TRBV28; D could derive from TRBD1 or TRBD2 (6 bases each). This CDR3 has 15 amino acids. Germline V gene lookup returns CDR1 MDHEN and CDR2 SYDVKM. CDR3 residues: CASSLRGVGSSEQYF. As DNA, the CDR3 is TGTGCCAGCAGTTTAAGGGGGGTGGGATCCTCCGAGCAGTACTTC.

The J gene is TRBJ2-3, the V gene TRBV7-3, with 7 bases aligning to TRBD1. This CDR3 comprises 13 residues. V shed 5 bases and J 1 base; nucleotides not matched to a gene: 0. Per germline, CDR1 SGHTA and CDR2 FQGTGA. This chain's CDR3 is CASSQGGTDTQYF. CDR3 nucleotides: TGTGCCAGCAGCCAGGGGGGCACAGATACGCAGTATTTT. Together with reference TRBV7-3 and TRBJ2-3, the CDR3 gives the full variable domain: GAGVSQTPSNKVTEKGKYVELRCDPISGHTALYWYRQSLGQGPEFLIYFQGTGAADDSGLPNDRFFAVRPEGSVSTLKIQRTERGDSAVYLCASSQGGTDTQYFGPGTRLTVL.

The V call is TRBV30, the J call TRBJ1-1; TRBD1 agrees at 7 bases. Germline values: CDR1 GTSNPN, CDR2 SVGIG (reference sequence). CDR3 length equals 15 residues. V dropped 1 base and J dropped 5; count of bases not matched to a gene: 10. The CDR3 here is CAWSATNRGGTEAFF. The CDR3 coding sequence is TGTGCCTGGAGTGCTACCAACAGGGGAGGGACTGAAGCTTTCTTT. Looking up the rest from reference TRBV30 and TRBJ1-1 gives the full variable domain: SQTIHQWPATLVQPVGSPLSLECTVEGTSNPNLYWYRQAAGRGLQLLFYSVGIGQISSEVPQNLSASRPQDRQFILSSKKLLLSDSGFYLCAWSATNRGGTEAFFGQGTRLTVV.